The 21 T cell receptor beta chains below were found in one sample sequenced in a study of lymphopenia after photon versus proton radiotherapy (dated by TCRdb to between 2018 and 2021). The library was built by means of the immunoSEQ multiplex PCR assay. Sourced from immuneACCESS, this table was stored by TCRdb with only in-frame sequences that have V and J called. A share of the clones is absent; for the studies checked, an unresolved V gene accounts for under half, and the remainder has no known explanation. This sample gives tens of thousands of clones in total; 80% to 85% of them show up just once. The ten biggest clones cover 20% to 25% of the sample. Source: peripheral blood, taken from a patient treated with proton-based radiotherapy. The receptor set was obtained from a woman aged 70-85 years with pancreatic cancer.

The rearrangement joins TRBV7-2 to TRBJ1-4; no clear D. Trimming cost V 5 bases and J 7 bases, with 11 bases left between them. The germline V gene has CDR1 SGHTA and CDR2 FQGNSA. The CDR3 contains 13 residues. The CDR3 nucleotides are TGTGCCAGCAGCCTACGGGAGGCTGAAAAACTGTTTTTT. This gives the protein CASSLREAEKLFF.

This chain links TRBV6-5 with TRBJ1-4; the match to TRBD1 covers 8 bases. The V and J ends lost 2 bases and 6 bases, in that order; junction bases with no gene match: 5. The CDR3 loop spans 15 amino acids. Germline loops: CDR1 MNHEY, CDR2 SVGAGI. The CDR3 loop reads CASSYGSGGDEKLFF. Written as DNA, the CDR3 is TGTGCCAGCAGTTACGGGTCAGGGGGCGATGAAAAACTGTTTTTT.

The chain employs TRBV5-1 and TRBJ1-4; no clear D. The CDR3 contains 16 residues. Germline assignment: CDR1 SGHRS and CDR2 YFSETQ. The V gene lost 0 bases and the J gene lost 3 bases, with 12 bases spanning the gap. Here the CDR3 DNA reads TGCGCCAGCAGCTTGGGACTGACGGGTTCTAATGAAAAACTGTTTTTT. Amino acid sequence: CASSLGLTGSNEKLFF.

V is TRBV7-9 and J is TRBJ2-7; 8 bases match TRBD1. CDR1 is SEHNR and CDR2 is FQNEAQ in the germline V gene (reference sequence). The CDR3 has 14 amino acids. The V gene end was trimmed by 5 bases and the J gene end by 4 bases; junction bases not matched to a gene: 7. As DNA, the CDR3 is TGTGCCAGCAGCCCCGGACAGGGTTTATACGAGCAGTACTTC. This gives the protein CASSPGQGLYEQYF.

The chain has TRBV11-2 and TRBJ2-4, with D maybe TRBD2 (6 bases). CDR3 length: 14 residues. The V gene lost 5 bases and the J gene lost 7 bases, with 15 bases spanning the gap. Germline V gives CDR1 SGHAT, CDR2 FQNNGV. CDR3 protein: CASSTRGAQNIQYF. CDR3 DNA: TGTGCCAGCAGCACCCGCGGGGCCCAGAACATTCAGTACTTC. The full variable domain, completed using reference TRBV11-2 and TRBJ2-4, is EAGVAQSPRYKIIEKRQSVAFWCNPISGHATLYWYQQILGQGPKLLIQFQNNGVVDDSQLPKDRFSAERLKGVDSTLKIQPAKLEDSAVYLCASSTRGAQNIQYFGAGTRLSVL.

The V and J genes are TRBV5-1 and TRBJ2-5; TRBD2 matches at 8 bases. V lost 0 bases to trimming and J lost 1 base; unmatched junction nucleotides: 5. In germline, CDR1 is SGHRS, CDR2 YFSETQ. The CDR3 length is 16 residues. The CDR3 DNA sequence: TGCGCCAGCAGCTTGGCCGGGGGGACTAGCCAAGAGACCCAGTACTTC. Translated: CASSLAGGTSQETQYF.

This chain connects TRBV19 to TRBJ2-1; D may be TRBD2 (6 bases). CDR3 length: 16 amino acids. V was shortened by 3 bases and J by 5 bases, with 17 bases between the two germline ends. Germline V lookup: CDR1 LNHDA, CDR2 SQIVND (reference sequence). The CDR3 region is CASSIKAGVTHNEQFF. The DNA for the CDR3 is TGTGCCAGTAGTATTAAAGCGGGCGTAACGCACAATGAGCAGTTCTTC.

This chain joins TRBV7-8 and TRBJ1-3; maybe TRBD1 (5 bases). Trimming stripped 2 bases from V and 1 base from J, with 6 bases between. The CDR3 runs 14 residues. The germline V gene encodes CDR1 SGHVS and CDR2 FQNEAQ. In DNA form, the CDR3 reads TGTGCCAGCAGCTTATCAGGGTCTGGAAACACCATATATTTT. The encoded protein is CASSLSGSGNTIYF.

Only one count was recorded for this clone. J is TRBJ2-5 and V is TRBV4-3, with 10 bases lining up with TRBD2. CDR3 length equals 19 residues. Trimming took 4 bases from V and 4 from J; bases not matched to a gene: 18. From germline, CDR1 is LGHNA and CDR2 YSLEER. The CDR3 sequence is CASSPGGSGRAGGGETQYF. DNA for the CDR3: TGCGCCAGCAGCCCGGGGGGGAGCGGGAGGGCTGGTGGCGGAGAGACCCAGTACTTC.

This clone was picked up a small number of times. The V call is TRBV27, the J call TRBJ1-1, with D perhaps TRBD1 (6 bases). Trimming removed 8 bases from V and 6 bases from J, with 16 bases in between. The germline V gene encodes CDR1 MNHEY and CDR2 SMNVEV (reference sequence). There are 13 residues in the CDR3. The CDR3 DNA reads TGTGCCAGCTGGGGGACATCATCGGCTGAAGCTTTCTTT. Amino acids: CASWGTSSAEAFF.

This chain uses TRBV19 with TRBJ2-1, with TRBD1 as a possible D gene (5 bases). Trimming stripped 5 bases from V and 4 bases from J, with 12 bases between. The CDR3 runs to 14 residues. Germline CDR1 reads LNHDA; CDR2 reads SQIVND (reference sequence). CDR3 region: CASSELGVYNEQFF. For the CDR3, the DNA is TGTGCCAGTAGTGAGCTAGGGGTGTACAATGAGCAGTTCTTC.

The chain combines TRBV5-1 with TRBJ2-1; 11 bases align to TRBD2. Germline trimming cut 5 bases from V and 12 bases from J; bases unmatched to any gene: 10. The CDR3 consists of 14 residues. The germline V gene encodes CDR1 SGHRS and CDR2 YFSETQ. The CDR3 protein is CASSGGSGRAWQFF. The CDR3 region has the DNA TGCGCCAGCAGTGGGGGTAGCGGGAGGGCCTGGCAGTTCTTC.

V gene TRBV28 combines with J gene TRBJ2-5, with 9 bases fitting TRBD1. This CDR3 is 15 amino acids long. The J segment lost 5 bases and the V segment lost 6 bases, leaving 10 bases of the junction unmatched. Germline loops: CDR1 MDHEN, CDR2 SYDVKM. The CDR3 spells CASSTGGDRDETQYF. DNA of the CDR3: TGTGCCAGCAGCACAGGGGGGGACAGGGACGAGACCCAGTACTTC.

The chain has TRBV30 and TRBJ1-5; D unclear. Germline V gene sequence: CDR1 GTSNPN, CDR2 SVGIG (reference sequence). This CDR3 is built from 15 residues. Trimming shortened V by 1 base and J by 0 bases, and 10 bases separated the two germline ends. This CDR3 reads CAWSGGLISNQPQHF. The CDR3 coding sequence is TGTGCCTGGAGTGGAGGACTGATTAGCAATCAGCCCCAGCATTTT.

CDR3 loop: CASTPASTSYEQYF. The DNA of the CDR3 is TGTGCCAGCACGCCGGCCTCTACTTCCTACGAGCAGTACTTC. The V call is TRBV2, the J call TRBJ2-7; D call uncertain. Germline lookup yields CDR1 SNHLY and CDR2 FYNNEI. CDR3 length: 14 amino acids. V was pared by 7 bases and J by 1 base, with 14 bases between.

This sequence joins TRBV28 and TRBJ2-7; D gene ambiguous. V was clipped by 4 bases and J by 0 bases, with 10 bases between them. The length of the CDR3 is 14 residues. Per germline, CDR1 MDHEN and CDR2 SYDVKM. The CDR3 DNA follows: TGTGCCAGCAGTTCGAAGGCCCACTCCTACGAGCAGTACTTC. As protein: CASSSKAHSYEQYF.

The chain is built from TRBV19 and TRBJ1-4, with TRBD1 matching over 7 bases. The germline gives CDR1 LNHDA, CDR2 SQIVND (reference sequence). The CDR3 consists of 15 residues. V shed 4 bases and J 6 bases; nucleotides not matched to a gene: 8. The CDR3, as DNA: TGTGCCAGTAGTACCGGGACAGCACTATATGAAAAACTGTTTTTT. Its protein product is CASSTGTALYEKLFF.

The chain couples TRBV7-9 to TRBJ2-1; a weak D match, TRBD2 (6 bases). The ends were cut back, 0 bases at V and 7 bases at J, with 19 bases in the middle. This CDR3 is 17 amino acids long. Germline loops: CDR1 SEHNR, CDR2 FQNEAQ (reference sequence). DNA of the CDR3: TGTGCCAGCAGCTTAGCCCACTGGGACTTACGAGCAAATGAGCAGTTCTTC. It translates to CASSLAHWDLRANEQFF. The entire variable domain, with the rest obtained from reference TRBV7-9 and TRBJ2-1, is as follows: DTGVSQNPRHKITKRGQNVTFRCDPISEHNRLYWYRQTLGQGPEFLTYFQNEAQLEKSRLLSDRFSAERPKGSFSTLEIQRTEQGDSAMYLCASSLAHWDLRANEQFFGPGTRLTVL.

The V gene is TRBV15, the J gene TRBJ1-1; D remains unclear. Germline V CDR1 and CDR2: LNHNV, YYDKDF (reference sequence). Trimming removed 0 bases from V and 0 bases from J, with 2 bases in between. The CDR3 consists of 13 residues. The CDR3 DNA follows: TGTGCCACCAGCAGAGAAGTGAACACTGAAGCTTTCTTT. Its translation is CATSREVNTEAFF.

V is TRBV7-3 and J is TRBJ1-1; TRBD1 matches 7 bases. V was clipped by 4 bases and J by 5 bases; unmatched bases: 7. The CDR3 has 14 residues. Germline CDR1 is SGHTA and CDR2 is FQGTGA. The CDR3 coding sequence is TGTGCCAGCAGCTCTCAGGGGGTCGGAACTGAAGCTTTCTTT. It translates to CASSSQGVGTEAFF.

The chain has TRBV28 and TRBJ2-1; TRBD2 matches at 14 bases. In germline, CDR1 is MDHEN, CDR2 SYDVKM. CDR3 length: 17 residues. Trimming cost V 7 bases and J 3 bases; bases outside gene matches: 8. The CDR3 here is CASTLVGLAGVYNEQFF. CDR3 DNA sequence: TGTGCCAGCACCCTAGTGGGACTAGCGGGAGTCTACAATGAGCAGTTCTTC. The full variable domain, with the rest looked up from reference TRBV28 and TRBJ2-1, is DVKVTQSSRYLVKRTGEKVFLECVQDMDHENMFWYRQDPGLGLRLIYFSYDVKMKEKGDIPEGYSVSREKKERFSLILESASTNQTSMYLCASTLVGLAGVYNEQFFGPGTRLTVL.